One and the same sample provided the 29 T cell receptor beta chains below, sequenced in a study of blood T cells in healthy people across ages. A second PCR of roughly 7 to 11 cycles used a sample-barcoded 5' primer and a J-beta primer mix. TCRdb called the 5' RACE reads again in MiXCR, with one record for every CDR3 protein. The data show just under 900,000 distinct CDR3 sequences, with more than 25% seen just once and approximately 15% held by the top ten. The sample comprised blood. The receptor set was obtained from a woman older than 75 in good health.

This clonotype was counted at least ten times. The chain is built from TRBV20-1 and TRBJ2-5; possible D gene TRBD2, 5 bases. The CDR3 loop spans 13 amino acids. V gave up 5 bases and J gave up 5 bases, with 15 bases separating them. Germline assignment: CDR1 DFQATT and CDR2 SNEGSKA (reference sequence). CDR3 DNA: TGCAGTGCTCAAGGAACTAGTTGGGAGACCCAGTACTTC. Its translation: CSAQGTSWETQYF.

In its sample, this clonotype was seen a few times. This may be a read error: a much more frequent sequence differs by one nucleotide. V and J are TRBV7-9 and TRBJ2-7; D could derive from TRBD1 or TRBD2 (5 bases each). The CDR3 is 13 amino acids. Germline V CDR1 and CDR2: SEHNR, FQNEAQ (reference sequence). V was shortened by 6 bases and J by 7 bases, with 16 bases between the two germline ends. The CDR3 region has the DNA TGTGCCAGCAGAAAAAAGGGCTGGGGGGAGCAGTACTTC. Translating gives CASRKKGWGEQYF.

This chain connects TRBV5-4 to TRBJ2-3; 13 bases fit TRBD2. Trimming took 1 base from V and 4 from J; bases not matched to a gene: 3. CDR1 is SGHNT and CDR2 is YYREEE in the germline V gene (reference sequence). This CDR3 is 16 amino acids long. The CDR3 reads CASSLQLAGGADTQYF. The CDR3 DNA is TGTGCCAGCAGCTTGCAACTAGCGGGGGGGGCAGATACGCAGTATTTT.

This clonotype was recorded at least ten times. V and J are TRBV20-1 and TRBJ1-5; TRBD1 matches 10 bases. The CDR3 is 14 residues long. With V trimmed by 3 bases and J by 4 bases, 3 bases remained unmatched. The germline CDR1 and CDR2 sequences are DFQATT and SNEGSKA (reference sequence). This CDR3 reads CSARDRGFNQPQHF. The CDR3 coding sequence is TGCAGTGCTAGGGACAGGGGGTTTAATCAGCCCCAGCATTTT.

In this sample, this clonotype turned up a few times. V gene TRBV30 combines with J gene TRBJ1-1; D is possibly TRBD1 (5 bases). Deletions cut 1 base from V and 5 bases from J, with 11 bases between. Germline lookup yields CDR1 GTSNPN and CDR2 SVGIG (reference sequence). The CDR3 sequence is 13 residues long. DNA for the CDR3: TGTGCCTGGAGTGATCGAGGGGATACTGAAGCTTTCTTT. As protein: CAWSDRGDTEAFF.

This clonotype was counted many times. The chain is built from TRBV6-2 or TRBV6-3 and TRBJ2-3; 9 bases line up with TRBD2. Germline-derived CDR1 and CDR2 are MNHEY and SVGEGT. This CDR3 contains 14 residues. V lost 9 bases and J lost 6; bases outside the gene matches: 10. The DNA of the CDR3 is TGTGCCAGTGCAGATAGCGGGGGAGCCGATACGCAGTATTTT. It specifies CASADSGGADTQYF.

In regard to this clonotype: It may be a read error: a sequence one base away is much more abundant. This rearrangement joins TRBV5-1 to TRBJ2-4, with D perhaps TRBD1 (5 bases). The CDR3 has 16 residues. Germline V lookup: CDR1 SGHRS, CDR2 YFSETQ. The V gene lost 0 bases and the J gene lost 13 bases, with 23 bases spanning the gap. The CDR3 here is CASSLVSGSPYNEQYF. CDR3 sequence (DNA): TGCGCCAGCAGCTTGGTATCAGGGTCCCCTTACAATGAGCAGTACTTC.

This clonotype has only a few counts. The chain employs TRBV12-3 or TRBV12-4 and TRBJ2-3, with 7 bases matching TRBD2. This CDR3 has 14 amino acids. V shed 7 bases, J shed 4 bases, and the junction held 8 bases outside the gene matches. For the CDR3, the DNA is TGTGCCAGCATCACTAGCGTGGGAGCAGATACGCAGTATTTT. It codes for CASITSVGADTQYF.

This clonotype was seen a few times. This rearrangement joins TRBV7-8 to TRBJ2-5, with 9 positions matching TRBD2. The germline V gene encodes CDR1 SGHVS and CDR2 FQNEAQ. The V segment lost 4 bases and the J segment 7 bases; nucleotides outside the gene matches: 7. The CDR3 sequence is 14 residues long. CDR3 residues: CASSSGTSLGTQYF. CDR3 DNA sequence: TGTGCCAGCAGCTCCGGGACTAGCTTGGGGACCCAGTACTTC.

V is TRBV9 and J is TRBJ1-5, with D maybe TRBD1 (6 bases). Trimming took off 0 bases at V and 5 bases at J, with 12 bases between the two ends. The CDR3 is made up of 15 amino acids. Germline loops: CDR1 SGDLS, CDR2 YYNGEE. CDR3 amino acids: CASSVEGTRDQPQHF. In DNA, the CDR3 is TGTGCCAGCAGCGTAGAAGGGACAAGAGATCAGCCCCAGCATTTT.

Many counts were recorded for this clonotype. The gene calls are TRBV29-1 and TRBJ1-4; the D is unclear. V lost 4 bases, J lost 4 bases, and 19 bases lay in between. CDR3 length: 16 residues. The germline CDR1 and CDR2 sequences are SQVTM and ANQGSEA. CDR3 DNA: TGCAGCGTTGGCTACTTACCCGGACGCGATAATGAAAAACTGTTTTTT. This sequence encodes CSVGYLPGRDNEKLFF.

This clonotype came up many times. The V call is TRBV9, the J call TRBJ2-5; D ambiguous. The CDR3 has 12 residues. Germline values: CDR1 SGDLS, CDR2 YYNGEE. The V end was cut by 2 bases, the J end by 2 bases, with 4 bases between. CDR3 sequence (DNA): TGTGCCAGCAGCGTGGGGCAAGAGACCCAGTACTTC. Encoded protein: CASSVGQETQYF.

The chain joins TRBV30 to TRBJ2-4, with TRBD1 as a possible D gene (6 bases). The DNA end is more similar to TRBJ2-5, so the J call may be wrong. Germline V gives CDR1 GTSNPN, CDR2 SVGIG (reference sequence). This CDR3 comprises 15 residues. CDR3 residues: CAWSGTGTPGGTQYF. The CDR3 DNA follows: TGTGCCTGGAGTGGAACCGGGACACCCGGAGGGACCCAGTACTTC.

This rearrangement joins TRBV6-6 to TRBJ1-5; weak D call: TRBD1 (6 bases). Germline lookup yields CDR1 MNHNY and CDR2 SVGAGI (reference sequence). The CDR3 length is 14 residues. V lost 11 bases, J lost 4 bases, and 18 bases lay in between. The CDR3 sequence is CAWPRDKKNQPQHF. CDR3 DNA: TGTGCCTGGCCTCGGGACAAAAAGAATCAGCCCCAGCATTTT.

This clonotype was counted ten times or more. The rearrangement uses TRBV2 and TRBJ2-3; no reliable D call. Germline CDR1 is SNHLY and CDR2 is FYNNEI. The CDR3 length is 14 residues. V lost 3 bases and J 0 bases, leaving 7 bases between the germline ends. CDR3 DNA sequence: TGTGCCAGCAGTGAGGGATTTAGCACAGATACGCAGTATTTT. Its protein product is CASSEGFSTDTQYF.

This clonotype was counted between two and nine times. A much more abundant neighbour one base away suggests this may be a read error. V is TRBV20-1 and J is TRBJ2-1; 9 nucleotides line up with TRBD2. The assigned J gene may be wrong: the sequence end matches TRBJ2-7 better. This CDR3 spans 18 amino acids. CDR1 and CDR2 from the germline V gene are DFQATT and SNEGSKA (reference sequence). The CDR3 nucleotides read TGCAGTGCTAGAGATCCCTATAGGCGGGGGGGCTCCTACAATGAGCAGTACTTC. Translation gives CSARDPYRRGGSYNEQYF.

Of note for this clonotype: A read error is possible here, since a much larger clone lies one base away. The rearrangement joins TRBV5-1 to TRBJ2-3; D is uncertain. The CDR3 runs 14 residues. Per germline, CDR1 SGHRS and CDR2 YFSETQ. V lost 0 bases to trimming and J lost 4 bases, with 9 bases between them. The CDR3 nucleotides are TGCGCCAGCAGCTTGGGGGATTACGCAGATACGCAGTATTTT. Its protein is CASSLGDYADTQYF.

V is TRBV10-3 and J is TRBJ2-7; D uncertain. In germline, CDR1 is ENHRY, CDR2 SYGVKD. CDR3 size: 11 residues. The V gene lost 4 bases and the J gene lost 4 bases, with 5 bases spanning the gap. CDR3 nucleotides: TGTGCCATCAGTGGGTCATACGAGCAGTACTTC. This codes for CAISGSYEQYF.

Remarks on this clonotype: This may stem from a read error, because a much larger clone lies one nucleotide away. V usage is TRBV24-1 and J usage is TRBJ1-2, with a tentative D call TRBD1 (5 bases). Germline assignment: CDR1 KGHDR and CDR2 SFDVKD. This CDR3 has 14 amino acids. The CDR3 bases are TGTACCACCAGTGATTCCCGGGGAGGGGAAGGCTACACCTTC. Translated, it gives CTTSDSRGGEGYTF.

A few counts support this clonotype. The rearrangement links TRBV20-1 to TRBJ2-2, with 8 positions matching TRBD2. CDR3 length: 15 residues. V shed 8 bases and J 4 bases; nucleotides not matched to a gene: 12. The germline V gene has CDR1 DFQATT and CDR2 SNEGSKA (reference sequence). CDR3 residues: CSSPAAGGLTGELFF. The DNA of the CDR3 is TGCAGTTCCCCTGCGGCGGGGGGCCTCACCGGGGAGCTGTTTTTT.

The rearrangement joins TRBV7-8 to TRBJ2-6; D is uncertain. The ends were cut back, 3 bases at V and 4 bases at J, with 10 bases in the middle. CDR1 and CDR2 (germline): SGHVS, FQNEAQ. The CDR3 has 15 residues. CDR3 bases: TGTGCCAGCAGCTTCCGGTACACCGGGGCCAACGTCCTGACTTTC. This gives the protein CASSFRYTGANVLTF.

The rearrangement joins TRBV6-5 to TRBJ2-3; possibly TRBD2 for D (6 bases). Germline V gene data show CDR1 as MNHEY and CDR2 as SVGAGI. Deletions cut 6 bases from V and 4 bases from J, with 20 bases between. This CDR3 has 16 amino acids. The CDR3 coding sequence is TGTGCCAGCAGCCTGGGGGGAAGGAGTCGGCCAGATACGCAGTATTTT. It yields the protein CASSLGGRSRPDTQYF.

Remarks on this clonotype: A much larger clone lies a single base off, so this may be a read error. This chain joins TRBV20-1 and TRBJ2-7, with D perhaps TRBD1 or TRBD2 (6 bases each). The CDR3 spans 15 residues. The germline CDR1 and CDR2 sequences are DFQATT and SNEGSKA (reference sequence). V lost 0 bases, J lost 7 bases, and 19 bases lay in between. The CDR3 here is CSARDSGGSYNEQYF. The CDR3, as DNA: TGCAGTGCTAGAGATTCCGGGGGCTCCTACAATGAGCAGTACTTC.

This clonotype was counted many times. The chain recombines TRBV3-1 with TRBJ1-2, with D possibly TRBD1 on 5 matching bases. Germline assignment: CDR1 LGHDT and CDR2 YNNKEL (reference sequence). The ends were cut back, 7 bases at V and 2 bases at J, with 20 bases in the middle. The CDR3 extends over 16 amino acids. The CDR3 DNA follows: TGTGCCAGCACCCACGGATGGCAGGGTAGCAACTATGGCTACACCTTC. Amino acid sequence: CASTHGWQGSNYGYTF.

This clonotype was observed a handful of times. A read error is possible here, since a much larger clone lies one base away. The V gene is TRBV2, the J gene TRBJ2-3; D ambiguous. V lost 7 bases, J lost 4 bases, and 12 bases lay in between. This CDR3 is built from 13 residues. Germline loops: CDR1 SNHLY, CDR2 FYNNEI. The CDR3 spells CASKGGYADTQYF. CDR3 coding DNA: TGTGCCAGCAAGGGCGGATACGCAGATACGCAGTATTTT.

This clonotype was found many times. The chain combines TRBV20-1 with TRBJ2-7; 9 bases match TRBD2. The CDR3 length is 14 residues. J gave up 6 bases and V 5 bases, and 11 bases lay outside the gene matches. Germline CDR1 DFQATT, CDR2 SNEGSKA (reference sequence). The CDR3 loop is CSAGGGDPVAEQYF. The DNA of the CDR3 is TGCAGTGCTGGCGGGGGGGACCCCGTGGCCGAGCAGTACTTC.

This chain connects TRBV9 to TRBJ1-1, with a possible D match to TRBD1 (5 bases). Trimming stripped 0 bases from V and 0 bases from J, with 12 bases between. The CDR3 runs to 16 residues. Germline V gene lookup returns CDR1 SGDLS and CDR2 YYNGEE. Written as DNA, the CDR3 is TGTGCCAGCAGCGTAGTTACAGGACTTATGAACACTGAAGCTTTCTTT. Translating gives CASSVVTGLMNTEAFF. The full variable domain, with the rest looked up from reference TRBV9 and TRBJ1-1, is DSGVTQTPKHLITATGQRVTLRCSPRSGDLSVYWYQQSLDQGLQFLIQYYNGEERAKGNILERFSAQQFPDLHSELNLSSLELGDSALYFCASSVVTGLMNTEAFFGQGTRLTVV.

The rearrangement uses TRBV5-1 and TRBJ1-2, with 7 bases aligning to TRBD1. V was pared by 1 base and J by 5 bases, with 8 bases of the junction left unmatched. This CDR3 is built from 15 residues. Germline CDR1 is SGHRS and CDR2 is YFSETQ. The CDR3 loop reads CASSLTGAIVYGYTF. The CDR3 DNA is TGCGCCAGCAGCTTGACAGGGGCCATTGTTTATGGCTACACCTTC.

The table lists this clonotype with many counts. DNA of the CDR3: TGCAGTGCCGGACTTGACAATGAGCAGTTCTTC. Amino acid sequence: CSAGLDNEQFF. The chain couples TRBV20-1 to TRBJ2-1; D is perhaps TRBD2 (5 bases). The CDR3 is made up of 11 amino acids. The germline CDR1 and CDR2 sequences are DFQATT and SNEGSKA (reference sequence). The V and J ends lost 6 bases and 5 bases respectively, with 8 bases between them.